The present entry profiles one T cell receptor (beta chain) with its context. The data were obtained in a study of blood T cell repertoires in COVID-19. Across the whole study: COVID-19 samples, acute and convalescent, were from the United States, Italy and Spain. Sources were T cells, B-cell-depleted T cells, or PBMCs; the material itself was cDNA or gDNA.

Original processing methods: Reference gene primers were amplified, and this amplification served to estimate nucleated cell counts. Clones were sequenced by immunoSEQ multiplex PCR, and TCRdb holds only the in-frame ones, with some missing. D and trimming were read from the DNA, whereas the V and J calls and clone size are those reported in that table. The top ten clones hold about 8.3% of a sample with 42,000 or so clones, 92% of them seen once. Germline V gene lookup returns CDR1 GTSNPN and CDR2 SVGIG (reference sequence). The CDR3 runs to 14 residues. Germline trimming cut 4 bases from V and 4 bases from J; bases unmatched to any gene: 9.

This receptor was taken from a man over 45 with active COVID-19. The material sequenced was peripheral blood. V usage is TRBV30 and J usage is TRBJ2-7; 8 bases are a match to TRBD1. The CDR3 sequence: CAWTLGQGIYEQYF. CDR3 bases: TGTGCCTGGACGCTAGGACAGGGTATTTACGAGCAGTACTTC.